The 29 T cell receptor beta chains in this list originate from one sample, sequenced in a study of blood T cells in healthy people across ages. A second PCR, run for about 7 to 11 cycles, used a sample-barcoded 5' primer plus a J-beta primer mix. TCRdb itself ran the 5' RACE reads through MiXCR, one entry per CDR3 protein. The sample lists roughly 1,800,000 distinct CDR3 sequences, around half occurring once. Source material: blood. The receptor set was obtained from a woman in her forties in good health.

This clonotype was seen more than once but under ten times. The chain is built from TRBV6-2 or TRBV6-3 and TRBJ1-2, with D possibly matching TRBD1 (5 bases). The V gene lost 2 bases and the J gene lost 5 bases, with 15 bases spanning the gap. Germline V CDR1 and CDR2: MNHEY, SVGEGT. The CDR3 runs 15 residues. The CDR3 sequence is CASSYGLTEIYGYTF. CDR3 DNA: TGTGCCAGCAGTTACGGCTTGACAGAAATATATGGCTACACCTTC.

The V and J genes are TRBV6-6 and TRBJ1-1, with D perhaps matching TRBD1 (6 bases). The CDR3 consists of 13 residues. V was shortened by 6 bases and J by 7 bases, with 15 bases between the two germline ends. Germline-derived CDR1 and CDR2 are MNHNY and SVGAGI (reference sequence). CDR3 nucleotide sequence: TGTGCCAGCAGACCCCGGGAAGGGGGTGAAGCTTTCTTT. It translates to CASRPREGGEAFF.

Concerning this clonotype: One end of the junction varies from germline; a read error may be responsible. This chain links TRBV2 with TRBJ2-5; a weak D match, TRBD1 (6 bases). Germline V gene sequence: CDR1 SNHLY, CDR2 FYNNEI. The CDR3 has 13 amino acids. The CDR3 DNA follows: TGCGCCATCCACATCAGGGGATTAGAGACCCAGTACTTC. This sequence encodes CAIHIRGLETQYF.

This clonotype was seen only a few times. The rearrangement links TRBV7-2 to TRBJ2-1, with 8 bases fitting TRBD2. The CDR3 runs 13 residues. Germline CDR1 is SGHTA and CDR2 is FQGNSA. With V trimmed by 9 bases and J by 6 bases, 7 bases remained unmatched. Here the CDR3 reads CASGPGGVNEQFF. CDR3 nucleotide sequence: TGTGCCAGTGGCCCCGGGGGGGTCAATGAGCAGTTCTTC. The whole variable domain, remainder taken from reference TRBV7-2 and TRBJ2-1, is GAGVSQSPSNKVTEKGKDVELRCDPISGHTALYWYRQSLGQGLEFLIYFQGNSAPDKSGLPSDRFSAERTGGSVSTLTIQRTQQEDSAVYLCASGPGGVNEQFFGPGTRLTVL.

In DNA, the CDR3 is TGTGCCAGCAGCTTAGACACCTCCTGGGATGAAAAACTGTTTTTT. It codes for CASSLDTSWDEKLFF. The chain combines TRBV7-2 with TRBJ1-4; D uncertain. The CDR3 is made up of 15 amino acids. CDR1 and CDR2 from the germline V gene are SGHTA and FQGNSA. Deletions cut 1 base from V and 6 bases from J, with 12 bases between.

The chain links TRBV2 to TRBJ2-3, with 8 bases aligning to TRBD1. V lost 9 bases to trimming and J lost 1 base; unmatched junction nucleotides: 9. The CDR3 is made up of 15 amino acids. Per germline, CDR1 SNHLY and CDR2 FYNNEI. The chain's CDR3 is CASTKTGVRTDTQYF. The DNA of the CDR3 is TGTGCCAGTACCAAGACAGGGGTTCGCACAGATACGCAGTATTTT.

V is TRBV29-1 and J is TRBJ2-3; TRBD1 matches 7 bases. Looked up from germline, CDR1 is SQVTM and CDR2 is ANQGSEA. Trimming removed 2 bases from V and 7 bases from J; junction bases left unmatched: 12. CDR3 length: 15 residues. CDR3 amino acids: CSVEPRQGIMNTQYF. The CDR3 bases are TGCAGCGTTGAACCTAGACAGGGAATAATGAATACGCAGTATTTT.

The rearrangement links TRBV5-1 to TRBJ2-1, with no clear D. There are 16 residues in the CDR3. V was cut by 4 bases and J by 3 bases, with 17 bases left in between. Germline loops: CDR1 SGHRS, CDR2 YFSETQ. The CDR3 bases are TGCGCCAGCAGCCTACCGACCCTAAGGTTCTACAATGAGCAGTTCTTC. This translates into CASSLPTLRFYNEQFF.

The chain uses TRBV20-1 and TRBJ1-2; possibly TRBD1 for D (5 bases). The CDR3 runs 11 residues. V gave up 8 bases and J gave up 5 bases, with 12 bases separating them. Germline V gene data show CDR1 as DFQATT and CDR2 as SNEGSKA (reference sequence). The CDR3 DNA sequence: TGCAGTCCCCGGGGGATTTATGGCTACACCTTC. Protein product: CSPRGIYGYTF.

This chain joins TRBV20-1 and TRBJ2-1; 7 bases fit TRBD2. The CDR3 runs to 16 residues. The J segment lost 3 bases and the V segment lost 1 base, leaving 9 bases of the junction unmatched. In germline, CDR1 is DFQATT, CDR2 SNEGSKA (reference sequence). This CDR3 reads CSARVLSGVFYNEQFF. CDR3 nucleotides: TGCAGTGCTAGAGTTTTGAGCGGGGTTTTCTACAATGAGCAGTTCTTC.

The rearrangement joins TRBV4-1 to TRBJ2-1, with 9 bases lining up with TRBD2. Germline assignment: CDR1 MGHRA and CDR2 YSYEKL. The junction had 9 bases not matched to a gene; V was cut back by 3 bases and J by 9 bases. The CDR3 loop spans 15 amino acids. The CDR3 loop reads CASSQGPGLAFEQFF. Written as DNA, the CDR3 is TGCGCCAGCAGCCAGGGTCCGGGACTAGCTTTTGAGCAGTTCTTC.

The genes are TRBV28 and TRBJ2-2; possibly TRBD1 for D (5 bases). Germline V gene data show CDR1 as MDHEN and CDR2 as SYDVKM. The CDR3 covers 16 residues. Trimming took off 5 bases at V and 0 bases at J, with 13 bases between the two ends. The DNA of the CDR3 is TGTGCCAGCAGTCCATCTCAGGGAACGAACACCGGGGAGCTGTTTTTT. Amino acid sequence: CASSPSQGTNTGELFF.

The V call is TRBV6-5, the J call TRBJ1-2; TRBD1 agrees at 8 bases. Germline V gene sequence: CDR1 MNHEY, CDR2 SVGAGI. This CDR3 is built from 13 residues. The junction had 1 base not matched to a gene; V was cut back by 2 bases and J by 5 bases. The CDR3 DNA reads TGTGCCAGCAGTTACAGGACAGGGTATGGCTACACCTTC. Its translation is CASSYRTGYGYTF.

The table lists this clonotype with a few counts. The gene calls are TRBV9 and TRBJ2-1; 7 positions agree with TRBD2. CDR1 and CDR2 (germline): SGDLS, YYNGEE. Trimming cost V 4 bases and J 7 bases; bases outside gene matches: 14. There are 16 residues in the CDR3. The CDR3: CASSQVVAGARNEQFF. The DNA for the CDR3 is TGTGCCAGCAGCCAAGTAGTGGCGGGAGCTCGGAATGAGCAGTTCTTC.

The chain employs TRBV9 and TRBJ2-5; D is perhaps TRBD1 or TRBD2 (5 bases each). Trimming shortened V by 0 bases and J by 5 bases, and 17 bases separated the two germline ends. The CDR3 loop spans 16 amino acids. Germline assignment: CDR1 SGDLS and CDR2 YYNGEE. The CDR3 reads CASSVGFRGGGETQYF. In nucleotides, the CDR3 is TGTGCCAGCAGCGTAGGCTTTAGGGGTGGAGGTGAGACCCAGTACTTC.

The CDR3 sequence: CASSYDSLNSPLHF. The DNA for the CDR3 is TGTGCCAGCAGCTACGACAGCCTTAATTCACCCCTCCACTTT. This chain uses TRBV7-3 with TRBJ1-6; the D gene is possibly TRBD1 (5 bases). The V gene lost 4 bases and the J gene lost 6 bases, with 10 bases spanning the gap. In germline, CDR1 is SGHTA, CDR2 FQGTGA. CDR3 size: 14 residues.

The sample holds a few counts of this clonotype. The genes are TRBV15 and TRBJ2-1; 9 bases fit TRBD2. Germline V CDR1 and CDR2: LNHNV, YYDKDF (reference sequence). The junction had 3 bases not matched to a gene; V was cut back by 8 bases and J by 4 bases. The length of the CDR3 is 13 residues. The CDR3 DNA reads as TGTGCCACCGGCACTAGCGGGTACAATGAGCAGTTCTTC. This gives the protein CATGTSGYNEQFF. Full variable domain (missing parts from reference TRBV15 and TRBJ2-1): DAMVIQNPRYQVTQFGKPVTLSCSQTLNHNVMYWYQQKSSQAPKLLFHYYDKDFNNEADTPDNFQSRRPNTSFCFLDIRSPGLGDTAMYLCATGTSGYNEQFFGPGTRLTVL.

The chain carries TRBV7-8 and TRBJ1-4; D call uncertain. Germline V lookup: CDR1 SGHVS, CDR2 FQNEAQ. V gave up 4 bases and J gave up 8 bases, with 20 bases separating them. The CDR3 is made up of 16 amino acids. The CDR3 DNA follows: TGTGCCAGCAGCTCCCCCCCGGAGGTCCAGGACGAAAAACTGTTTTTT. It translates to CASSSPPEVQDEKLFF.

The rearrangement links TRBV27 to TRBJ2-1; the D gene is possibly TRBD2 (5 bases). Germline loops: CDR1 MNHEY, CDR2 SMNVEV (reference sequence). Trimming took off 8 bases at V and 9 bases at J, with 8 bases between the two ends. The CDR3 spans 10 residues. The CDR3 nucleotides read TGTGCCAGCGGAAGCGGTGAGCAGTTCTTC. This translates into CASGSGEQFF.

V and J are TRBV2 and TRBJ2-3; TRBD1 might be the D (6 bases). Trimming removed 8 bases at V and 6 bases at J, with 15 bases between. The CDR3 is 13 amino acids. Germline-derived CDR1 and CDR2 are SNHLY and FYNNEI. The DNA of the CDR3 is TGTGCCAGCGGGGACAATACTCAGGATACGCAGTATTTT. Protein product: CASGDNTQDTQYF.

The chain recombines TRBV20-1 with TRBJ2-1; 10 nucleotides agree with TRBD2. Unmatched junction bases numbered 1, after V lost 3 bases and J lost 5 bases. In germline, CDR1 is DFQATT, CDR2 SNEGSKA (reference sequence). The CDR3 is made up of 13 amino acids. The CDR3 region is CSASSGGNNEQFF. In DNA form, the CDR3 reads TGCAGTGCTAGTAGCGGGGGGAACAATGAGCAGTTCTTC.

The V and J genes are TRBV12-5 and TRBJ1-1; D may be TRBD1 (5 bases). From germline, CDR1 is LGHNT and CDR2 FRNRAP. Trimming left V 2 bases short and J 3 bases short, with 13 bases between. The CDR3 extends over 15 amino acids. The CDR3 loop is CASGLSQGGDTEAFF. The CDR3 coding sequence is TGTGCTAGTGGTTTGTCCCAGGGAGGGGACACTGAAGCTTTCTTT.

CDR3: CSAREVGTSVEWTQYF. The CDR3 nucleotides are TGCAGTGCTAGAGAGGTCGGGACTAGCGTTGAGTGGACGCAGTATTTT. The chain carries TRBV20-1 and TRBJ2-3; 10 bases are a match to TRBD2. The CDR3 extends over 16 amino acids. The trim removed 0 bases at V and 9 bases at J, leaving 12 bases unmatched. Germline V gives CDR1 DFQATT, CDR2 SNEGSKA (reference sequence).

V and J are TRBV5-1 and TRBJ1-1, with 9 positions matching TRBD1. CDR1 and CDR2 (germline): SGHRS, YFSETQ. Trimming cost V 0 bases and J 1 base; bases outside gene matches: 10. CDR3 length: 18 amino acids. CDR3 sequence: CASSLGGQGPGGNTEAFF. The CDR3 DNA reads TGCGCCAGCAGCTTGGGGGGACAGGGACCAGGGGGGAACACTGAAGCTTTCTTT.

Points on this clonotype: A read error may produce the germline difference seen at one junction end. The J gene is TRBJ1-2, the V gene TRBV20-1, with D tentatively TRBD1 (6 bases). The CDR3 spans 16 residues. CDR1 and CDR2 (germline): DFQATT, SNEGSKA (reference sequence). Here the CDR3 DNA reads TGCAATGCTAGATCCCCAATGGACAGCTCTAACTATGGCTACACCTTC. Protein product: CNARSPMDSSNYGYTF.

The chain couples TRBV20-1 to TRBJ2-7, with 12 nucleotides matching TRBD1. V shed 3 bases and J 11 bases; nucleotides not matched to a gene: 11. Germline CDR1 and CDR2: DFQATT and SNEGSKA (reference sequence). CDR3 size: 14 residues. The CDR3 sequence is CSASPGTGGKIEYF. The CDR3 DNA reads TGCAGTGCTAGTCCCGGGACAGGGGGCAAAATAGAGTACTTC.

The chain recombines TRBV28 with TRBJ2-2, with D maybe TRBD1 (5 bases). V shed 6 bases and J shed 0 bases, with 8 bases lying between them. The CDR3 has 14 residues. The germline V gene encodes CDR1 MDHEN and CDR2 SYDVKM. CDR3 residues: CASSQGSNTGELFF. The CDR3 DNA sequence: TGTGCCAGCAGCCAGGGTTCGAACACCGGGGAGCTGTTTTTT.

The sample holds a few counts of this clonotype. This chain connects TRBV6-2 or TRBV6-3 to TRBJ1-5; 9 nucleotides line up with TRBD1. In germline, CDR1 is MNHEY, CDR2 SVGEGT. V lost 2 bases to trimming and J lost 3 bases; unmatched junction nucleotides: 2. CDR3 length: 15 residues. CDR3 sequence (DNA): TGTGCCAGCAGTTACGGGACAGGGCTCAATCAGCCCCAGCATTTT. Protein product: CASSYGTGLNQPQHF.

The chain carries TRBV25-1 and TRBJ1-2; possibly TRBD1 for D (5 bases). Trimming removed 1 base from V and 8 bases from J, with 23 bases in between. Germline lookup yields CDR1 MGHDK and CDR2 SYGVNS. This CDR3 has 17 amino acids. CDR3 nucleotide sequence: TGTGCCAGCAGTGAATCCCCGCCTCGACAGAGTTCTAGCGGCTACACCTTC. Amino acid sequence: CASSESPPRQSSSGYTF.